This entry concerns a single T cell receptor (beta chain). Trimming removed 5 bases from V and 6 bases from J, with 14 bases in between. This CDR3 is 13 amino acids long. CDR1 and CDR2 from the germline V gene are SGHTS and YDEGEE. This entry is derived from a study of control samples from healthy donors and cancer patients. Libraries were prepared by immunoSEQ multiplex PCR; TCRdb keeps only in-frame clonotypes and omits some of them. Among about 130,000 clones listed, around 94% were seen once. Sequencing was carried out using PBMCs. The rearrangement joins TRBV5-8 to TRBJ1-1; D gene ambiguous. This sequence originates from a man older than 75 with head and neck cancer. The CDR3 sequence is CASSPRGSPEAFF. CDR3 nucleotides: TGTGCCAGCAGTCCTCGTGGGAGTCCTGAAGCTTTCTTT. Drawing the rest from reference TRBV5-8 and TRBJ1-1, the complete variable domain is EAGVTQSPTHLIKTRGQQATLRCSPISGHTSVYWYQQALGLGLQFLLWYDEGEERNRGNFPPRFSGRQFPNYSSELNVNALELEDSALYLCASSPRGSPEAFFGQGTRLTVV.